This T cell receptor (beta chain) was identified in a study of OX40 agonist ivuxolimab in advanced cancers. Overall study: Melanoma, hepatocellular carcinoma, head and neck or renal cell cancer occurred in dose-escalation patients.

The study, taken as a whole, reports: Some of the lowest clonal expansion was seen in partial responders at 0.1-3.0 mg/kg.

With regard to this clone: Its antigen is as yet unknown.

Produced via immunoSEQ multiplex PCR; TCRdb's table is partial and in-frame only. Among about 51,000 clones, around 77% were seen once, and the ten largest hold around 2%. The ends were cut back, 1 base at V and 0 bases at J, with 9 bases in the middle. From germline, CDR1 is SGHAT and CDR2 FQNNGV. The CDR3 runs 15 residues. The chain employs TRBV11-2 and TRBJ1-1; D uncertain. This TCR came from an adult with an advanced solid tumor such as melanoma, head and neck, liver or kidney cancer. The material sequenced was CD4+ or CD8+ T cells sorted from blood, taken in a trial of the OX40 agonist ivuxolimab. The CDR3 DNA is TGTGCCAGCAGCTTAGTCCGGGATGTGAACACTGAAGCTTTCTTT. Translating gives CASSLVRDVNTEAFF.